A selection of T cell receptor beta chains follows, all from one sample in a study of T cells and Merkel cell carcinoma outcomes. Using immunoSEQ multiplex PCR, the repertoire was profiled, and TCRdb retains in-frame clones only, with some absent. The table includes 5,000 to 8,000 clones, 90% detected once. Material: tumor tissue from Merkel cell carcinoma. The receptors shown here come from a human donor with Merkel cell carcinoma. CDR3s include the opening cysteine and the closing phenylalanine or tryptophan. The order of the fields is D gene, V gene, J gene, clone size, CDR3 protein, CDR3 DNA. D genes are given only for firm matches. Not every row has a clone size; where given, it reads once, few, many or a size class.

D: .
V: TRBV9
J: TRBJ2-4
size: .
CDR3: CASSGGDVGNIQYF
DNA: TGTGCCAGCAGCGGGGGGGATGTGGGAAACATTCAGTACTTC

D: .
V: TRBV19
J: TRBJ2-6
size: .
CDR3: CASSPSSGANVLTF
DNA: TGTGCCAGTAGTCCGAGCTCTGGGGCCAACGTCCTGACTTTC

D: TRBD2
V: TRBV13
J: TRBJ2-7
size: once
CDR3: CASSLGLADIYEQYF
DNA: TGTGCCAGCAGCTTAGGCCTAGCGGATATCTACGAGCAGTACTTC

D: TRBD2
V: TRBV6-1
J: TRBJ2-2
size: .
CDR3: CASSERVAGSTGELFF
DNA: TGTGCCAGCAGTGAAAGGGTAGCGGGGTCCACCGGGGAGCTGTTTTTT

D: .
V: TRBV9
J: TRBJ1-5
size: .
CDR3: CASSPTGLVSNQPQHF
DNA: TGTGCCAGCAGCCCCACGGGTCTAGTGAGCAATCAGCCCCAGCATTTT

D: .
V: TRBV9
J: TRBJ2-1
size: few
CDR3: CASSPHKSSYNEQFF
DNA: TGTGCCAGCAGCCCCCACAAGAGCTCCTACAATGAGCAGTTCTTC

D: TRBD1
V: TRBV7-3
J: TRBJ2-3
size: .
CDR3: CASSLNGQGAIRDTQYF
DNA: TGTGCCAGCAGCTTAAACGGACAGGGGGCAATCAGAGATACGCAGTATTTT

D: TRBD2
V: TRBV6-1
J: TRBJ2-1
size: .
CDR3: CAAILAGGYEQFF
DNA: TGTGCCGCCATACTAGCGGGGGGATATGAGCAGTTCTTC

D: .
V: TRBV11-2
J: TRBJ1-1
size: .
CDR3: CASSLDRSISMNTEAFF
DNA: TGTGCCAGCAGCTTAGACAGGTCTATTTCTATGAACACTGAAGCTTTCTTT

D: .
V: TRBV2
J: TRBJ1-5
size: .
CDR3: CASSTGNGNQPQHF
DNA: TGTGCCAGCAGCACAGGGAATGGCAATCAGCCCCAGCATTTT

D: TRBD1
V: TRBV29-1
J: TRBJ1-2
size: .
CDR3: CSVEGDRADQDYGYTF
DNA: TGCAGCGTTGAGGGGGACAGGGCTGATCAGGACTATGGCTACACCTTC

D: .
V: TRBV11-3
J: TRBJ1-4
size: .
CDR3: CASSLSLGEKLFF
DNA: TGTGCCAGCAGCTTATCTCTGGGAGAAAAACTGTTTTTT

D: .
V: TRBV10-2
J: TRBJ2-3
size: .
CDR3: CASRAPGTDTQYF
DNA: TGCGCCAGCAGGGCACCGGGGACAGATACGCAGTATTTT

D: TRBD1
V: TRBV7-9
J: TRBJ2-3
size: few
CDR3: CASSFGQGKSTDTQYF
DNA: TGTGCCAGCAGCTTCGGACAGGGGAAGAGTACAGATACGCAGTATTTT

D: TRBD1
V: TRBV5-6
J: TRBJ1-5
size: .
CDR3: CASSLWDRDNNQPQHF
DNA: TGTGCCAGCAGCTTGTGGGACAGGGATAACAATCAGCCCCAGCATTTT

D: .
V: TRBV7-3
J: TRBJ2-2
size: .
CDR3: CASSLTRGSDTGELFF
DNA: TGTGCCAGCAGCTTAACTCGGGGTTCCGACACCGGGGAGCTGTTTTTT

D: .
V: TRBV27
J: TRBJ2-4
size: .
CDR3: CASSSFGVAKNIQYF
DNA: TGTGCCAGCAGTTCGTTCGGGGTAGCCAAAAACATTCAGTACTTC

D: TRBD1
V: TRBV4-3
J: TRBJ2-3
size: .
CDR3: CASSQDIRDRAKPDTQYF
DNA: TGCGCCAGCAGCCAAGATATCCGGGACAGGGCCAAGCCAGATACGCAGTATTTT

D: TRBD1
V: TRBV18
J: TRBJ1-2
size: .
CDR3: CASSVDRGNYGYTF
DNA: TGTGCCAGCTCAGTAGACAGGGGCAACTATGGCTACACCTTC

D: .
V: TRBV9
J: TRBJ1-1
size: once
CDR3: CASSVTGLISEAFF
DNA: TGTGCCAGCAGCGTTACAGGGTTAATTTCTGAAGCTTTCTTT

D: TRBD1
V: TRBV6-5
J: TRBJ1-1
size: .
CDR3: CASSSRTGVMNTEAFF
DNA: TGTGCCAGCAGTTCCCGGACAGGGGTAATGAACACTGAAGCTTTCTTT

D: .
V: TRBV7-9
J: TRBJ1-5
size: .
CDR3: CASSLGGDRSEPQHF
DNA: TGTGCCAGCAGCCTCGGAGGGGATCGGTCGGAGCCCCAGCATTTT

D: .
V: TRBV14
J: TRBJ2-3
size: .
CDR3: CASSLTRGFTDTQYF
DNA: TGTGCCAGCAGCCTAACTCGGGGGTTCACAGATACGCAGTATTTT

D: TRBD1
V: TRBV4-1
J: TRBJ1-6
size: .
CDR3: CASSPLTGANSPLHF
DNA: TGCGCCAGCAGCCCATTGACAGGGGCCAATTCACCCCTCCACTTT

D: TRBD1
V: TRBV5-1
J: TRBJ1-1
size: .
CDR3: CASSSDRGENTEAFF
DNA: TGCGCCAGCAGCTCCGACAGGGGGGAGAACACTGAAGCTTTCTTT

D: .
V: TRBV5-1
J: TRBJ2-2
size: .
CDR3: CASSSEARNTGELFF
DNA: TGCGCCAGCAGTTCAGAGGCCAGGAACACCGGGGAGCTGTTTTTT

D: .
V: TRBV5-1
J: TRBJ1-2
size: .
CDR3: CASGEASNYGYTF
DNA: TGCGCCAGCGGGGAAGCATCTAACTATGGCTACACCTTC

D: TRBD2
V: TRBV4-3
J: TRBJ2-1
size: .
CDR3: CASSSRTSGGSSYNEQFF
DNA: TGCGCCAGCAGCTCCCGGACTAGCGGGGGTAGTTCCTACAATGAGCAGTTCTTC

D: TRBD2
V: TRBV11-2
J: TRBJ2-3
size: .
CDR3: CASSLHRGGRRTDTQYF
DNA: TGTGCCAGCAGCTTACACCGGGGGGGCCGTCGCACAGATACGCAGTATTTT

D: .
V: TRBV30
J: TRBJ1-4
size: .
CDR3: CAWSSGTINEKLFF
DNA: TGTGCCTGGAGTTCCGGGACCATTAATGAAAAACTGTTTTTT

D: .
V: TRBV11-2
J: TRBJ1-5
size: .
CDR3: CASSLDGSNQPQHF
DNA: TGTGCCAGCAGCCTGGACGGTAGCAATCAGCCCCAGCATTTT

D: TRBD1
V: TRBV7-2
J: TRBJ2-7
size: few
CDR3: CASSSNRGLEQYF
DNA: TGTGCCAGCAGCTCGAACAGGGGCTTGGAGCAGTACTTC

D: TRBD1
V: TRBV4-1
J: TRBJ1-6
size: .
CDR3: CASSQPGQQNSYNSPLHF
DNA: TGCGCCAGCAGCCAACCGGGACAGCAAAACTCCTATAATTCACCCCTCCACTTT

D: .
V: TRBV9
J: TRBJ2-1
size: .
CDR3: CASSANYNEQFF
DNA: TGTGCCAGCAGCGCCAATTACAATGAGCAGTTCTTC

D: .
V: TRBV19
J: TRBJ1-4
size: .
CDR3: CASSIRPPAEFF
DNA: TGTGCCAGTAGTATACGTCCCCCGGCCGAGTTTTTT

D: .
V: TRBV19
J: TRBJ2-7
size: .
CDR3: CASRPTGSYEQYF
DNA: TGTGCCAGTCGACCTACAGGGTCCTACGAGCAGTACTTC

D: .
V: TRBV7-6
J: TRBJ2-1
size: .
CDR3: CASSLGGGEQFF
DNA: TGTGCCAGCAGCTTAGGCGGTGGTGAGCAGTTCTTC

D: .
V: TRBV6-5
J: TRBJ1-5
size: .
CDR3: CASSYLRGQPQHF
DNA: TGTGCCAGCAGTTATTTGAGAGGTCAGCCCCAGCATTTT

D: TRBD1
V: TRBV7-9
J: TRBJ1-2
size: once
CDR3: CASSRTRQGYGYTF
DNA: TGTGCCAGCAGCCGAACTAGACAGGGTTATGGCTACACCTTC

D: TRBD2
V: TRBV11-3
J: TRBJ2-3
size: .
CDR3: CASSFRGGTDTQYF
DNA: TGTGCCAGCAGCTTTCGGGGGGGCACAGATACGCAGTATTTT

D: .
V: TRBV7-9
J: TRBJ1-2
size: .
CDR3: CASSRDGNYGYTF
DNA: TGTGCCAGCAGCCGGGACGGGAACTATGGCTACACCTTC

D: TRBD2
V: TRBV29-1
J: TRBJ2-2
size: .
CDR3: CSVELTSPNTGELFF
DNA: TGCAGCGTGGAACTGACTAGCCCGAACACCGGGGAGCTGTTTTTT

D: .
V: TRBV18
J: TRBJ1-2
size: .
CDR3: CASSPRQEHYGYTF
DNA: TGTGCCAGCTCACCACGGCAGGAGCACTATGGCTACACCTTC

D: TRBD1
V: TRBV10-1
J: TRBJ1-2
size: .
CDR3: CASIAGQGLKFVNYGYTF
DNA: TGCGCCAGCATCGCTGGACAGGGATTGAAATTTGTGAACTATGGCTACACCTTC

D: TRBD1
V: TRBV5-6
J: TRBJ1-1
size: .
CDR3: CASSEMTGLNTEAFF
DNA: TGTGCCAGCAGCGAGATGACAGGGCTTAACACTGAAGCTTTCTTT

D: TRBD1
V: TRBV5-1
J: TRBJ2-7
size: few
CDR3: CASSNGQGAWYEQYF
DNA: TGCGCCAGCAGCAACGGACAGGGGGCTTGGTACGAGCAGTACTTC

D: TRBD2
V: TRBV27
J: TRBJ2-3
size: once
CDR3: CASSSRTSGSTDTQYF
DNA: TGTGCCAGCAGTTCCCGGACTAGCGGGAGCACAGATACGCAGTATTTT

D: .
V: TRBV11-3
J: TRBJ1-1
size: .
CDR3: CASSLALGTEAFF
DNA: TGTGCCAGCAGCTTAGCTCTGGGGACTGAAGCTTTCTTT

D: .
V: TRBV10-3
J: TRBJ1-4
size: .
CDR3: CAISAGLYEKLFF
DNA: TGTGCCATCAGTGCGGGTTTGTATGAAAAACTGTTTTTT

D: TRBD1
V: TRBV19
J: TRBJ2-5
size: .
CDR3: CASRNIGQGVQETQYF
DNA: TGTGCCAGTAGGAATATCGGACAGGGGGTCCAAGAGACCCAGTACTTC